Listed below are T cell receptor beta chains from one sample, sequenced in a study of cytomegalovirus exposure and HLA in healthy donors. Some clones are missing from TCRdb's copy, which holds only in-frame ones; the method was immunoSEQ multiplex PCR. The table records roughly 170,000 clones, about four fifths of them present only once. Sequencing used PBMCs. Receptor source: a man between 25 and 39 years old in good health and CMV-seropositive. Both conserved end residues are part of each CDR3. A D gene is named only where the DNA matches it firmly. Clone size is shown for a subset of rows, as once, few, many or a class of expanded clone.

TRBV27,TRBJ2-1,NA,NA,TGTGCCAGCAGTTCCCCGGGACTCAAGGAGCAGTTCTTC,CASSSPGLKEQFF
TRBV14,TRBJ2-3,NA,TRBD2,TGTGCCAGCAGCCTCCGAGAGCGGGAGAAAACAGATACGCAGTATTTT,CASSLREREKTDTQYF
TRBV29-1,TRBJ2-1,NA,TRBD2,TGCAGCGTTGAGACCGCCGGGACTAGGGGTGAGCAGTTCTTC,CSVETAGTRGEQFF
TRBV7-7,TRBJ2-7,few,TRBD1,TGTGCCAGCAGCTCCGGGACAGGAGACGAGCAGTACTTC,CASSSGTGDEQYF
TRBV7-9,TRBJ1-4,few,NA,TGTGCCAGCAGCCAAGCCTTCGACAAAGAGGAAAAACTGTTTTTT,CASSQAFDKEEKLFF
TRBV5-1,TRBJ1-2,NA,TRBD1,TGCGCCAGCAGCTTGGACCCGGGACAGGTCTATGGCTACACCTTC,CASSLDPGQVYGYTF
TRBV7-8,TRBJ2-2,NA,TRBD2,TGTGCCAGCAGCTTTGATAGCGGGAGGCCCACCGGGGAGCTGTTTTTT,CASSFDSGRPTGELFF
TRBV7-9,TRBJ1-1,NA,NA,TGTGCCAGCAGCTTAGCACAGGTTCCGAGGACTGAAGCTTTCTTT,CASSLAQVPRTEAFF
TRBV7-9,TRBJ2-1,NA,TRBD2,TGTGCCAGCAGTGTAACTAGCGGGGGGGCCTTCTACAATGAGCAGTTCTTC,CASSVTSGGAFYNEQFF
TRBV5-4,TRBJ2-1,NA,NA,TGTGCCAGCAGCTTTTCTTCGGGAGAGGGGTCCTACAATGAGCAGTTCTTC,CASSFSSGEGSYNEQFF
TRBV14,TRBJ2-7,NA,TRBD1,TGTGCCAGCAGCCAAGATTACAGGGGGCGCGACGAGCAGTACTTC,CASSQDYRGRDEQYF
TRBV27,TRBJ2-7,few,NA,TGTGCCAGCAGTCCAGGGGACGAGCAGTACTTC,CASSPGDEQYF
TRBV18,TRBJ1-4,NA,TRBD1,TGTGCCAGCTCACCACGTTCGACAGGGGGTCGGGAAAAACTGTTTTTT,CASSPRSTGGREKLFF
TRBV5-1,TRBJ2-7,NA,TRBD2,TGCGCCAGCAGCTTGTGGGGGACTAGCGGGAGAGGATCCTACGAGCAGTACTTC,CASSLWGTSGRGSYEQYF
TRBV13,TRBJ2-1,NA,TRBD2,TGTGCCAGCAGCACGGGGACTACAAATACCTACAATGAGCAGTTCTTC,CASSTGTTNTYNEQFF
TRBV5-1,TRBJ2-2,NA,TRBD2,TGCGCCAGCAGCCCGACGGGACTAACCCTTACCGGGGAGCTGTTTTTT,CASSPTGLTLTGELFF
TRBV5-6,TRBJ1-6,NA,NA,TGTGCCAGCAGCCTGTCAAGGGGCTATTCACCCCTCCACTTT,CASSLSRGYSPLHF
TRBV6-1,TRBJ2-5,NA,TRBD1,TGTGCCAGCAGGAGGGGACAGACGTACCAAGAGACCCAGTACTTC,CASRRGQTYQETQYF
TRBV5-1,TRBJ1-1,once,TRBD1,TGCGCCAGCAGCCGGGGGACAGGGGGCTGGGACACTGAAGCTTTCTTT,CASSRGTGGWDTEAFF
TRBV6-1,TRBJ1-2,NA,TRBD1,TGTGCCAGCAGTTCCGGGACAGGGGTCTATGGCTACACCTTC,CASSSGTGVYGYTF
TRBV4-1,TRBJ1-1,NA,NA,TGCGCCAGCAGCCAAAAGAGAGGTCCCCGCACTGAAGCTTTCTTT,CASSQKRGPRTEAFF
TRBV4-1,TRBJ2-5,once,TRBD2,TGCGCCAGCAGCCAACCCACGGGGACTAGCCCCCGGGAGACCCAGTACTTC,CASSQPTGTSPRETQYF
TRBV11-3,TRBJ2-3,NA,TRBD2,TGTGCCAGCAGCTTAGTCCGGGGGGGGATAGATACGCAGTATTTT,CASSLVRGGIDTQYF
TRBV9,TRBJ2-3,NA,TRBD2,TGTGCCAGCAGCGTAGGGGGGGGAGACTCCACGGATACGCAGTATTTT,CASSVGGGDSTDTQYF
TRBV19,TRBJ2-7,NA,TRBD2,TGTGCCAGTAGCACCCCGGGGAGGGTGACCTACGAGCAGTACTTC,CASSTPGRVTYEQYF
TRBV27,TRBJ2-1,NA,NA,TGTGCCAGCAGTTCTCAGGAACTCAATGAGCAGTTCTTC,CASSSQELNEQFF
TRBV19,TRBJ2-7,NA,NA,TGTGCCAGTAGCCTAACGGGATTTCCCTACGAGCAGTACTTC,CASSLTGFPYEQYF
TRBV19,TRBJ1-5,few,NA,TGTGCCAGTAGTATCGGGGATGGATATAGCAATCAGCCCCAGCATTTT,CASSIGDGYSNQPQHF
TRBV7-9,TRBJ2-7,once,NA,TGTTCCAGCAGTGAACAGGGCCCGCAGTACTTC,CSSSEQGPQYF
TRBV5-6,TRBJ2-1,once,NA,TGTGCCAGCAGCTTCAAGGGACTTCAAAATGAGCAGTTCTTC,CASSFKGLQNEQFF
TRBV2,TRBJ2-1,NA,TRBD1,TGTGCCAGCAGTGCGACTCCGGGACAGTCCTACAATGAGCAGTTCTTC,CASSATPGQSYNEQFF
TRBV27,TRBJ2-5,NA,NA,TGTGCCAGCAGTTCCGGCCTACAGGGAGCCCAGTACTTC,CASSSGLQGAQYF
TRBV11-2,TRBJ2-3,NA,NA,TGTGCCAGCAGCTTATTAGCAGCAGATACGCAGTATTTT,CASSLLAADTQYF
TRBV27,TRBJ1-6,NA,NA,TGTGCCAGCAGTCCCCTCGTTTCCAATTCACCCCTCCACTTT,CASSPLVSNSPLHF
TRBV11-2,TRBJ1-1,NA,NA,TGTGCCAGCGGAGGGACGGCAAAGAACACTGAAGCTTTCTTT,CASGGTAKNTEAFF
TRBV30,TRBJ2-2,NA,NA,TGTGCCTGGGCTGCGAACGATCCTGGGGAGCTGTTTTTT,CAWAANDPGELFF
TRBV6-6,TRBJ2-7,once,TRBD2,TGTGCCAGCACCCCAGGAGAGCGGGGCTACGAGCAGTACTTC,CASTPGERGYEQYF
TRBV11-2,TRBJ2-2,NA,TRBD2,TGTGCCAGCACCCGTTTCATGAGCGGGGATAGCACCGGGGAGCTGTTTTTT,CASTRFMSGDSTGELFF
TRBV11-2,TRBJ1-6,NA,TRBD1,TGTGCCAGCAGCTTAGATGGAACAGGGGGCGCAGATTCACCCCTCCACTTT,CASSLDGTGGADSPLHF
TRBV19,TRBJ2-7,NA,NA,TGTGCCAGTAGGTGGCGGGAAGGGACCTACGAGCAGTACTTC,CASRWREGTYEQYF
TRBV7-9,TRBJ1-4,NA,TRBD1,TGTGCCAGCAGCCACAGGGGGCTGGGCCTTAGACTGTTTTTT,CASSHRGLGLRLFF
TRBV6-1,TRBJ1-1,few,TRBD1,TGTGCCAGCCAGGAGACAGGGATTACTGAAGCTTTCTTT,CASQETGITEAFF
TRBV10-3,TRBJ2-5,once,TRBD1,TGTGCCATCTCTGGGACAGGTGCCCAAGAGACCCAGTACTTC,CAISGTGAQETQYF
TRBV19,TRBJ1-5,NA,NA,TGTGCCAGTAGCCGACAGGACAATCAGCCCCAGCATTTT,CASSRQDNQPQHF
TRBV19,TRBJ1-2,once,TRBD1,TGTGCCAGTAGTCGACCCCCGGGACAGGGCGGGGGCGGCTACACCTTC,CASSRPPGQGGGGYTF
TRBV7-9,TRBJ1-3,few,NA,TGTGCCAGCAGCTTAGATCAGGGAAACACCATATATTTT,CASSLDQGNTIYF
TRBV2,TRBJ2-5,NA,NA,TGTGCCAGCATCTTAAGTACTTACCAAGAGACCCAGTACTTC,CASILSTYQETQYF
TRBV28,TRBJ1-1,NA,NA,TGTGCCAGCAGTTTAACAGATAACACTGAAGCTTTCTTT,CASSLTDNTEAFF
TRBV5-1,TRBJ2-7,NA,NA,TGCGCCAGCAGACAGGTGCCCTCCTACGAGCAGTACTTC,CASRQVPSYEQYF
TRBV19,TRBJ2-1,NA,TRBD2,TGTGCCAGTCTCAGCGGGGATATTTACAATGAGCAGTTCTTC,CASLSGDIYNEQFF
TRBV5-4,TRBJ2-7,NA,NA,TGTGCCAGCAGCTTTCAAGCATCCTACGAGCAGTACTTC,CASSFQASYEQYF
TRBV2,TRBJ1-4,NA,NA,TGTGCCAGCAGCCTGGGACGGGGGAATGAAAAACTGTTTTTT,CASSLGRGNEKLFF
TRBV5-4,TRBJ1-1,few,NA,TGTGCCAGCAGCACAACATCCCGGGGAGGCACTGAAGCTTTCTTT,CASSTTSRGGTEAFF
TRBV27,TRBJ1-6,once,NA,TGTGCCAGCAGTTCCACAGGGATCCGGTCACCCCTCCACTTT,CASSSTGIRSPLHF
TRBV27,TRBJ2-7,NA,TRBD2,TGTGCCAGCAGTCCCCTTGCTAGCGGGAGGCGGGAGCAGTACTTC,CASSPLASGRREQYF
TRBV19,TRBJ2-3,once,TRBD2,TGTGCCAGTAGTAGGGCGGGAGGGGAAGCAGATACGCAGTATTTT,CASSRAGGEADTQYF
TRBV7-9,TRBJ2-3,NA,TRBD1,TGTGCCAGCAGCACCGACAGGGTCACAGATACGCAGTATTTT,CASSTDRVTDTQYF
TRBV7-2,TRBJ2-7,NA,TRBD2,TGTGCCAGCAGCTTACGAGCGGGAGGGTCCTACGAGCAGTACTTC,CASSLRAGGSYEQYF
TRBV5-1,TRBJ2-7,NA,TRBD1,TGCGCCAGCAGCTGGTGGGCCTTATACAGGGGTCATGACTACGAGCAGTACTTC,CASSWWALYRGHDYEQYF